The 3 T cell receptor beta chains below come from one sample, sequenced in a study of Tregs in tolerant kidney transplant recipients. Profiling relied on immunoSEQ multiplex PCR, and the TCRdb table lists in-frame clones only, not all of them. The data show fewer than 500 clones, approximately 39% seen once. Their specific antigens are unknown. The material was Tregs from blood cultured with allogeneic cells, obtained before the transplant. Every receptor here comes from a human patient who received a combined kidney and bone marrow transplant.

J is TRBJ2-5 and V is TRBV13, with TRBD2 matching over 8 bases. TRBJ2-7 matches the DNA end more closely, so the J call is doubtful. The CDR3 is made up of 16 amino acids. Germline assignment: CDR1 PRHDT and CDR2 FYEKMQ (reference sequence). CDR3 in DNA: TGTGCCAGCAGCTTAGGCCTGGCGGGAGGATCCTACGAGCAGTACTTC. This translates into CASSLGLAGGSYEQYF.

V gene TRBV11-2 combines with J gene TRBJ2-7; maybe TRBD2 (5 bases). V was trimmed by 5 bases and J by 2 bases, leaving 19 bases between them. Per germline, CDR1 SGHAT and CDR2 FQNNGV. This CDR3 is built from 16 residues. This CDR3 reads CASSPLARTDTYEQYF. Here the CDR3 DNA reads TGTGCCAGCAGCCCCCTGGCACGGACTGATACCTACGAGCAGTACTTC. The variable domain in full, completed from reference TRBV11-2 and TRBJ2-7, reads EAGVAQSPRYKIIEKRQSVAFWCNPISGHATLYWYQQILGQGPKLLIQFQNNGVVDDSQLPKDRFSAERLKGVDSTLKIQPAKLEDSAVYLCASSPLARTDTYEQYFGPGTRLTVT.

This clone was detected only a few times. This likely reflects a read error, since a far larger clone is one base away. The V and J genes are TRBV2 and TRBJ2-5, with TRBD1 identical over 10 bases. The J call is uncertain, as TRBJ2-7 better fits the DNA end. The CDR3 spans 19 residues. Germline V gives CDR1 SNHLY, CDR2 FYNNEI. CDR3 sequence (DNA): TGTGCCAGCATCTTCTCGGGACAGGGGTGTTTCGGGGGACTCTACGAGCAGTACTTC. Its protein is CASIFSGQGCFGGLYEQYF.